This T cell receptor beta chain emerged from a study of shared clonotypes between healthy human individuals. As for the study in general: Per donor, three plates held CD4 naive cells, three held CD4 memory, two held CD8 naive and one held CD8 memory. Points from the study as a whole: Among donors, sharing of clonotypes was expected to be affected by sequencing depth. Naive subsets generally had larger estimated richness than memory subsets.

CDR1 and CDR2 from the germline V gene are SEHNR and FQNEAQ (reference sequence). The CDR3 covers 18 residues. The J segment lost 5 bases and the V segment lost 4 bases, leaving 10 bases of the junction unmatched. Assay used: immunoSEQ multiplex PCR; TCRdb lists only in-frame clones, some missing. This table has fewer than 850,000 clones, around 91% appearing once. With respect to this clone: Antigen specificity is unknown.

Participating donors were healthy, HIV-negative adults free of recent acute infections or vaccinations. The receptor was derived from a young man in good health. Some clones in this sample may be carry-over from other donors' samples. The J gene is TRBJ2-4, the V gene TRBV7-9, with 14 nucleotides matching TRBD2. The sample comprised memory CD8+ T cells from PBMCs. Subset described: CD45RO+ cells pooled with CCR7-negative TemRA cells. The CDR3 sequence is CASSSRTSGRSPQNIQYF. In DNA form, the CDR3 reads TGTGCCAGCAGCTCTAGGACTAGCGGGAGGAGTCCCCAAAACATTCAGTACTTC.